This T cell receptor (beta chain) was sequenced in a study of OX40 agonist ivuxolimab in advanced cancers. As for the study in general: Patients got intravenous ivuxolimab at 0.01 to 10 mg/kg every 2 weeks. Two patients with cutaneous melanoma and one with hepatocellular carcinoma, three in total, showed partial responses.

Data came from immunoSEQ multiplex PCR; TCRdb stores just in-frame clones and leaves some out. This table has tens of thousands of clones, around 80% appearing once. Germline loops: CDR1 LNHDA, CDR2 SQIVND (reference sequence). V was shortened by 4 bases and J by 6 bases, with 9 bases between the two germline ends. CDR3 length: 13 residues. As for this clone: What it binds is unknown.

Study-wide points: Antigen specificity of clonally expanded peripheral T cells was not established. At 0.1 to 3.0 mg/kg, CD4+ and CD8+ blood T cells expanded clonally by week 6.

The starting material was CD4+ or CD8+ T cells sorted from blood, obtained in a trial of the OX40 agonist ivuxolimab. The TCR originated in an adult with an advanced solid tumor such as melanoma, head and neck, liver or kidney cancer. V is TRBV19 and J is TRBJ2-2; D is perhaps TRBD1 or TRBD2 (5 bases each). The CDR3 loop is CASSTGTAGELFF. The DNA of the CDR3 is TGTGCCAGTAGTACCGGGACCGCCGGGGAGCTGTTTTTT.